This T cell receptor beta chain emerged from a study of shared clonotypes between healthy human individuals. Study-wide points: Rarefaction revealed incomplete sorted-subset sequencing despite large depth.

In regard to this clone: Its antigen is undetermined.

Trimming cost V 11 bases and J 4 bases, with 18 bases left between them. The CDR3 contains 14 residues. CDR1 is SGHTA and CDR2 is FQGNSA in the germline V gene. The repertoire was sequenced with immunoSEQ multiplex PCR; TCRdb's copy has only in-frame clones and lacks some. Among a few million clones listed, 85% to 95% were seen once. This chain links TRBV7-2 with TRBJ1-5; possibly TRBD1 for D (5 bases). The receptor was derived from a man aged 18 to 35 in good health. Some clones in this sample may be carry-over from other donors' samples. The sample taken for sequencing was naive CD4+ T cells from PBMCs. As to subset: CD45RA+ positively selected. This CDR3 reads CASAGQGGNQPQHF. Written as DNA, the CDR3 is TGTGCCTCCGCGGGGCAGGGAGGTAATCAGCCCCAGCATTTT. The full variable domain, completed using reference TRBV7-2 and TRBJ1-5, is GAGVSQSPSNKVTEKGKDVELRCDPISGHTALYWYRQSLGQGLEFLIYFQGNSAPDKSGLPSDRFSAERTGGSVSTLTIQRTQQEDSAVYLCASAGQGGNQPQHFGDGTRLSIL.